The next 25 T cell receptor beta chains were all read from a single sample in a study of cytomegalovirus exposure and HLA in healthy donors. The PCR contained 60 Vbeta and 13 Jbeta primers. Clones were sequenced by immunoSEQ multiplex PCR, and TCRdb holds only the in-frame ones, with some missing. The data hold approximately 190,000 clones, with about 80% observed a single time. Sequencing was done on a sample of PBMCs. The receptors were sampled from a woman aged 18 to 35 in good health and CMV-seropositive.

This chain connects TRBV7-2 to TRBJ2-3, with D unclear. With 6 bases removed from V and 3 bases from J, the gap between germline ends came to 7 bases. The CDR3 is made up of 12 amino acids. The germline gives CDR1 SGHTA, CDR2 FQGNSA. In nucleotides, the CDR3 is TGTGCCAGCAGTCGGTGGACAGATACGCAGTATTTT. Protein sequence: CASSRWTDTQYF.

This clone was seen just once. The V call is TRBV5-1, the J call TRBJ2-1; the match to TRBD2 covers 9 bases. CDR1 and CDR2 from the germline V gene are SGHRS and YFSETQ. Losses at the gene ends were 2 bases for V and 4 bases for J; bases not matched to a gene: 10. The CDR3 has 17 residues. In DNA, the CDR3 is TGCGCCAGCAGCTTTGGACTAGCGCAAACTGATTACAATGAGCAGTTCTTC. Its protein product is CASSFGLAQTDYNEQFF.

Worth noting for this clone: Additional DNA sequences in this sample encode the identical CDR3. Here the CDR3 DNA reads TGTGCCAGCAGCCCCCTCTACGAGCAGTACTTC. This codes for CASSPLYEQYF. This rearrangement joins TRBV27 to TRBJ2-7; no reliable D call. Germline V gives CDR1 MNHEY, CDR2 SMNVEV (reference sequence). Trimming shortened V by 6 bases and J by 3 bases, and 6 bases separated the two germline ends. This CDR3 region has 11 residues.

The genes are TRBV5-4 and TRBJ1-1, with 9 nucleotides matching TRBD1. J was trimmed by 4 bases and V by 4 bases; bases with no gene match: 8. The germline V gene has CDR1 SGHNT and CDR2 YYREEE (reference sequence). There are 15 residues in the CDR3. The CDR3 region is CASSTRDREGTEAFF. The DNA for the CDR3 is TGTGCCAGCAGCACCCGGGACAGGGAAGGCACTGAAGCTTTCTTT.

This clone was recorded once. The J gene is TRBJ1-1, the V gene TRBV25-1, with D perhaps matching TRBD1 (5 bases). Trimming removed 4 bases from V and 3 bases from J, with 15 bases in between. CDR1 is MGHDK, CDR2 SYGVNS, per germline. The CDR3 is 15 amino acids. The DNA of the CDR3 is TGTGCCAGCAGTGGGGGCCCTAGAGGCGACACTGAAGCTTTCTTT. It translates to CASSGGPRGDTEAFF.

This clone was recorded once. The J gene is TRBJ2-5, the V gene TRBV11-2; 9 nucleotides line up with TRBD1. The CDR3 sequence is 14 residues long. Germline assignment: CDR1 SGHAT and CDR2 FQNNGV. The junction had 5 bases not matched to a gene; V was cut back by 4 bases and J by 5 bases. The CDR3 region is CASSSTGGVETQYF. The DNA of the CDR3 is TGTGCCAGCAGCTCGACAGGGGGGGTGGAGACCCAGTACTTC.

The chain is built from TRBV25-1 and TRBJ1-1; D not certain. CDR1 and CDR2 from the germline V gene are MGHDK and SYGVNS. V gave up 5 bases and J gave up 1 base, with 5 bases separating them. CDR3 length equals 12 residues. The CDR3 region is CASSPGNTEAFF. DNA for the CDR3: TGTGCCAGCAGTCCGGGGAACACTGAAGCTTTCTTT.

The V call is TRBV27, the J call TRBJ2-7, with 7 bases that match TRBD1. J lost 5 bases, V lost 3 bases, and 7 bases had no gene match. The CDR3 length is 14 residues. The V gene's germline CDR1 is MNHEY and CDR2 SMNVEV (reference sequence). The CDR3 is CASSFEGTANEQYF. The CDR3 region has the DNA TGTGCCAGCAGTTTTGAAGGGACAGCGAACGAGCAGTACTTC.

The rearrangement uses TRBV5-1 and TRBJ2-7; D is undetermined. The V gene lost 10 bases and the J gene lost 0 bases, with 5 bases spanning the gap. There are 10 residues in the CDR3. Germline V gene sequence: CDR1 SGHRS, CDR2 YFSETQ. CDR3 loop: CALVSYEQYV. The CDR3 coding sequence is TGCGCCCTAGTCTCCTACGAGCAGTACGTC.

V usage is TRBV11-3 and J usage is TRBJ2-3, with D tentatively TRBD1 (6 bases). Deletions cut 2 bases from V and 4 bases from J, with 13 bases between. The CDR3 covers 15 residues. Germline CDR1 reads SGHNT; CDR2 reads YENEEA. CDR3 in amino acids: CASSLPRQVSDTQYF. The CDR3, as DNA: TGTGCCAGCAGCTTACCACGACAGGTTTCAGATACGCAGTATTTT.

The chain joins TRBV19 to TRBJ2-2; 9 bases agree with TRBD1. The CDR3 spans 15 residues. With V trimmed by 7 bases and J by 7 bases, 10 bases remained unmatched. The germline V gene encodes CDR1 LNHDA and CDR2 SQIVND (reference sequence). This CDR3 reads CASKHTGGADGELFF. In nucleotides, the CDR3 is TGTGCCAGTAAACACACAGGGGGCGCGGACGGGGAGCTGTTTTTT.

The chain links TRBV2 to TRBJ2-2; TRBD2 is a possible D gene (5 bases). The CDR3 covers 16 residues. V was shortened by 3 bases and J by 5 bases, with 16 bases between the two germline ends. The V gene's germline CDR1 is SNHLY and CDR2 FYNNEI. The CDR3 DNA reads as TGTGCCAGCAGTGACTTGGGTCGGGGTGGGACCGGGGAGCTGTTTTTT. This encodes CASSDLGRGGTGELFF.

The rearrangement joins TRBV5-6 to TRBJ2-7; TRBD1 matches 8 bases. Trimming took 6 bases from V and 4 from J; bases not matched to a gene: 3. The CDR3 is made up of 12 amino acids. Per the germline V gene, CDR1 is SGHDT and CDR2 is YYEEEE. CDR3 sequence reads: CASNDRGYEQYF. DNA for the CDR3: TGTGCCAGCAACGACAGGGGTTACGAGCAGTACTTC.

In DNA form, the CDR3 reads TGTGCCAGCAGCGTTCAGGGGGGTCAGACTGAAGCTTTCTTT. Amino acid sequence: CASSVQGGQTEAFF. The chain has TRBV11-3 and TRBJ1-1, with TRBD1 matching over 7 bases. The CDR3 totals 14 residues. V trimming: 5 bases; J trimming: 5 bases; junction bases outside the gene matches: 8. Germline assignment: CDR1 SGHNT and CDR2 YENEEA.

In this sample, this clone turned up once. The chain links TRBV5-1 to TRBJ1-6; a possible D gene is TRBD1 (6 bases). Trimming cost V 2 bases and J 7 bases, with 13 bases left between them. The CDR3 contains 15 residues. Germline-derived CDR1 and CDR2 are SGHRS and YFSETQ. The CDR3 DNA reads TGCGCCAGCAGCTTACAGGGAGAAAAAAATTCACCCCTCCACTTT. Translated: CASSLQGEKNSPLHF.

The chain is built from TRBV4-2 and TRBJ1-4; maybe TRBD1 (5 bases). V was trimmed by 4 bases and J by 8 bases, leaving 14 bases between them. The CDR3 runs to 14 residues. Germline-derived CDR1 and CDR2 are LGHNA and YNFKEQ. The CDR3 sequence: CASSPGGGGEKLFF. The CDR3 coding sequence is TGTGCCAGCAGCCCCGGGGGGGGAGGAGAAAAACTGTTTTTT.

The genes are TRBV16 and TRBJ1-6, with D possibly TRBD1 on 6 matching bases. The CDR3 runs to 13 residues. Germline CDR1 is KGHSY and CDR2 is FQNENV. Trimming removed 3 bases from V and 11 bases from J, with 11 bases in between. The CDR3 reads CASSHWGTTPLHF. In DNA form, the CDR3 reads TGTGCCAGCAGCCATTGGGGGACAACACCCCTCCACTTT.

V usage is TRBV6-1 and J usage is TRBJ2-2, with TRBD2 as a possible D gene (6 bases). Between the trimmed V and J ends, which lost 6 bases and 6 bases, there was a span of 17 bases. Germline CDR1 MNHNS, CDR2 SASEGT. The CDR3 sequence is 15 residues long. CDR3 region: CASSPVGGMSGELFF. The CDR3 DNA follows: TGTGCCAGCAGCCCCGTCGGGGGTATGTCCGGGGAGCTGTTTTTT.

The CDR3 region has the DNA TGTGCCAGCAGCTTCAGGGGTAGCAATCAGCCCCAGCATTTT. It is translated as CASSFRGSNQPQHF. The chain has TRBV7-9 and TRBJ1-5, with D tentatively TRBD1 (6 bases). V lost 3 bases and J lost 0, with 6 bases in between. The CDR3 has 14 amino acids. Germline loops: CDR1 SEHNR, CDR2 FQNEAQ (reference sequence).

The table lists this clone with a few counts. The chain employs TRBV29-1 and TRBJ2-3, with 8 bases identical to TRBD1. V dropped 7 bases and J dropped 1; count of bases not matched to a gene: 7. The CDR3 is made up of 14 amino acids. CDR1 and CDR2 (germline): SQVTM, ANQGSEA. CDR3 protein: CSGKVTGGTDTQYF. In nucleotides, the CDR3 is TGCAGCGGTAAAGTGACAGGGGGCACAGATACGCAGTATTTT.

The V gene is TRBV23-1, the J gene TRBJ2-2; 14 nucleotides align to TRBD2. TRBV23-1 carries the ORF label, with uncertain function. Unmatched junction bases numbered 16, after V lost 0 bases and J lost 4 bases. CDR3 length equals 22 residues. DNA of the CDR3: TGCGCCAGCAGTCAATCGCGGAAAACCCATGGACTAGCGGGGGGCTCCACCGGGGAGCTGTTTTTT. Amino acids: CASSQSRKTHGLAGGSTGELFF.

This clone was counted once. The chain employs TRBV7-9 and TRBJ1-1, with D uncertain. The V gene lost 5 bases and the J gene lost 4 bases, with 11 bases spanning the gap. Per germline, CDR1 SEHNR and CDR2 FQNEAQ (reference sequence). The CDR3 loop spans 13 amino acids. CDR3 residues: CASSRDSFTEAFF. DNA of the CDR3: TGTGCCAGCAGCCGTGATAGCTTCACTGAAGCTTTCTTT.

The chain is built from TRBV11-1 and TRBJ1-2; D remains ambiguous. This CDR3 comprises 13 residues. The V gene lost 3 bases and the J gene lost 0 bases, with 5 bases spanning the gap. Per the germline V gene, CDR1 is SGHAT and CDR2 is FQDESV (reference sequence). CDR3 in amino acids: CASSFNSNYGYTF. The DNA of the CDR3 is TGTGCCAGCAGCTTTAATTCTAACTATGGCTACACCTTC.

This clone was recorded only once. CDR3: CASTQRDRRTDTQYF. The CDR3, as DNA: TGTGCCAGCACACAGAGGGACAGACGCACAGATACGCAGTATTTT. V gene TRBV28 combines with J gene TRBJ2-3; 7 bases line up with TRBD1. The V segment lost 7 bases and the J segment 1 base; nucleotides outside the gene matches: 8. Germline CDR1 MDHEN, CDR2 SYDVKM. This CDR3 region has 15 residues.

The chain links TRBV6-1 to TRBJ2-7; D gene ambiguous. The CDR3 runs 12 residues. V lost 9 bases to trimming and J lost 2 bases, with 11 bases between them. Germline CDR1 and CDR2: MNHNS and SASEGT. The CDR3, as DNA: TGTGCCAGTGGCACACCAGCCTACGAGCAGTACTTC. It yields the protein CASGTPAYEQYF.